This T cell receptor beta chain was identified during a study of cytomegalovirus exposure and HLA in healthy donors. The germline CDR1 and CDR2 sequences are MNHNY and SVGAGI (reference sequence). The CDR3 sequence is 12 residues long. Trimming shortened V by 8 bases and J by 2 bases, and 7 bases separated the two germline ends. The assay was immunoSEQ multiplex PCR, and TCRdb's table has in-frame clones only and misses some. The sample shows some 140,000 clones, 70% to 85% of them seen only once. The chain couples TRBV6-6 to TRBJ2-1; D unresolved. This TCR was recovered from a man under 40 in good health and CMV-seropositive. The source material was PBMCs. This CDR3 reads CASGLTYNEQFF. As DNA, the CDR3 is TGTGCCAGCGGGCTTACCTACAATGAGCAGTTCTTC.